A selection of T cell receptor beta chains follows, all from one sample in a study of shared clonotypes between healthy human individuals. Clones were sequenced by immunoSEQ multiplex PCR, and TCRdb holds only the in-frame ones, with some missing. The data hold around 2,100,000 clones, with roughly 94% observed a single time. Specimen: naive CD8+ T cells sorted from blood. The receptors were sampled from a man aged 18 to 30 in good health. Both conserved end residues are trimmed from each CDR3. The order of the fields is CDR3 length, J gene, V gene, CDR3 protein.

cdr3_length: 12
j_call: TRBJ2-4
v_call: TRBV5-4
cdr3_aa: ASSSGTEKNIQY

cdr3_length: 16
j_call: TRBJ1-5
v_call: TRBV6-1
cdr3_aa: ASSEWVSAGEDRQPQH

cdr3_length: 13
j_call: TRBJ2-7
v_call: TRBV7-4
cdr3_aa: ASSLAGREGNEQY

cdr3_length: 13
j_call: TRBJ1-5
v_call: TRBV28
cdr3_aa: ASSPTGFGNQPQH

cdr3_length: 15
j_call: TRBJ2-1
v_call: TRBV5-6
cdr3_aa: ASRDQGVAGSYNEQF

cdr3_length: 14
j_call: TRBJ1-1
v_call: TRBV6-4
cdr3_aa: ASSDSTPAGFTEAF

cdr3_length: 15
j_call: TRBJ2-3
v_call: TRBV7-9
cdr3_aa: ASSSWYGREGTDTQY

cdr3_length: 13
j_call: TRBJ1-2
v_call: TRBV7-9
cdr3_aa: ASRAELGSNYGYT

cdr3_length: 13
j_call: TRBJ1-5
v_call: TRBV6-1
cdr3_aa: ASSPGQGDSWPQH

cdr3_length: 11
j_call: TRBJ1-5
v_call: TRBV11-2
cdr3_aa: ASSLGSNQPQH

cdr3_length: 13
j_call: TRBJ2-3
v_call: TRBV29-1
cdr3_aa: SVEVLGEGTDTQY

cdr3_length: 12
j_call: TRBJ1-5
v_call: TRBV7-8
cdr3_aa: ASSPDYSNQPQH

cdr3_length: 11
j_call: TRBJ2-7
v_call: TRBV4-1
cdr3_aa: ASSQVGGGEQY

cdr3_length: 15
j_call: TRBJ1-3
v_call: TRBV5-6
cdr3_aa: ASSMPGHLSSGNTIY

cdr3_length: 13
j_call: TRBJ1-2
v_call: TRBV6-1
cdr3_aa: ASSTTGGISYGYT

cdr3_length: 11
j_call: TRBJ2-5
v_call: TRBV2
cdr3_aa: ASSSRGRETQY

cdr3_length: 14
j_call: TRBJ1-3
v_call: TRBV9
cdr3_aa: ASGKDQGGSGNTIY

cdr3_length: 12
j_call: TRBJ1-1
v_call: TRBV6-6
cdr3_aa: ASSYEGQGTEAF

cdr3_length: 12
j_call: TRBJ2-7
v_call: TRBV7-2
cdr3_aa: ASTTGFNSYEQY

cdr3_length: 13
j_call: TRBJ2-2
v_call: TRBV28
cdr3_aa: ASAIGQGETGELF

cdr3_length: 12
j_call: TRBJ2-3
v_call: TRBV15
cdr3_aa: ATSAGGSTDTQY

cdr3_length: 11
j_call: TRBJ2-5
v_call: TRBV11-2
cdr3_aa: ASSLAGAETQY

cdr3_length: 13
j_call: TRBJ2-4
v_call: TRBV13
cdr3_aa: ASSLGVAAKNIQY

cdr3_length: 15
j_call: TRBJ2-3
v_call: TRBV27
cdr3_aa: ASSLLSLAGLGYTQY

cdr3_length: 8
j_call: TRBJ1-2
v_call: TRBV30
cdr3_aa: AWEMGQPI

cdr3_length: 13
j_call: TRBJ2-3
v_call: TRBV30
cdr3_aa: AWSVGGYQGDTQY

cdr3_length: 11
j_call: TRBJ1-1
v_call: TRBV6-5
cdr3_aa: ATAFLIGTEAF

cdr3_length: 13
j_call: TRBJ1-1
v_call: TRBV27
cdr3_aa: ASSLADQGNTEAF

cdr3_length: 11
j_call: TRBJ2-2
v_call: TRBV4-1
cdr3_aa: ASQTGVGGELF

cdr3_length: 12
j_call: TRBJ1-4
v_call: TRBV7-9
cdr3_aa: ASSHRDRDEKLF

cdr3_length: 13
j_call: TRBJ2-7
v_call: TRBV13
cdr3_aa: ASSPPYRRDSEQY

cdr3_length: 13
j_call: TRBJ1-2
v_call: TRBV27
cdr3_aa: ASSLGGPTGLGYT

cdr3_length: 11
j_call: TRBJ1-1
v_call: TRBV7-9
cdr3_aa: ASSLTGGTEAF

cdr3_length: 14
j_call: TRBJ1-1
v_call: TRBV28
cdr3_aa: ASSLWIAGGNTEAF

cdr3_length: 13
j_call: TRBJ2-7
v_call: TRBV27
cdr3_aa: ASSPTRPLPVEQY

cdr3_length: 12
j_call: TRBJ2-3
v_call: TRBV29-1
cdr3_aa: SVEDLTYADTQY

cdr3_length: 13
j_call: TRBJ2-2
v_call: TRBV2
cdr3_aa: ASLSGQGAVGELF

cdr3_length: 14
j_call: TRBJ2-3
v_call: TRBV9
cdr3_aa: ASSVSGLAGTDTQY

cdr3_length: 13
j_call: TRBJ1-1
v_call: TRBV9
cdr3_aa: ASSVASTAANEAF

cdr3_length: 13
j_call: TRBJ1-2
v_call: TRBV10-3
cdr3_aa: AISESGQPNYGYT

cdr3_length: 10
j_call: TRBJ1-1
v_call: TRBV5-4
cdr3_aa: ASSEGNTEAF

cdr3_length: 14
j_call: TRBJ1-2
v_call: TRBV9
cdr3_aa: ASGLGQGISNYGYT